This T cell receptor (beta chain) was obtained from a study of blood T cell repertoires in COVID-19. Study at large: Samples representing acute and convalescent COVID-19 were sourced from the United States, Italy and Spain. The cDNA or gDNA used as material had been derived from T cells, B-cell-depleted T cells, or PBMCs.

Per the germline V gene, CDR1 is SGHRS and CDR2 is YFSETQ. V gave up 4 bases and J gave up 0 bases, with 14 bases separating them. The CDR3 length is 16 residues. In the authors' workflow: Estimation of nucleated cell counts relied on the amplification of reference gene primers. Libraries were prepared by immunoSEQ multiplex PCR; TCRdb keeps only in-frame clonotypes and omits some of them. The DNA gave D and trimming, while V, J and clone size come from that table. The sample yields under 300,000 clones, over 75% seen once. The TCR originated in a human donor in a cohort sampled during active COVID-19. The gene calls are TRBV5-1 and TRBJ1-3; maybe TRBD1 (6 bases). What was sequenced was peripheral blood. CDR3 amino acids: CASSPGQSSSGNTIYF. DNA for the CDR3: TGCGCCAGCAGCCCCGGACAGTCGTCCTCTGGAAACACCATATATTTT. The full variable domain, with the rest looked up from reference TRBV5-1 and TRBJ1-3, is KAGVTQTPRYLIKTRGQQVTLSCSPISGHRSVSWYQQTPGQGLQFLFEYFSETQRNKGNFPGRFSGRQFSNSRSEMNVSTLELGDSALYLCASSPGQSSSGNTIYFGEGSWLTVV.